The source of this TCR beta chain is a study of T cell clonotyping in hematopoietic cell transplantation. The protocol was immunoSEQ multiplex PCR, while the TCRdb copy is restricted to in-frame clones and leaves out a portion. The table lists about 14,000 clones, about nine tenths of them singletons, with more than 10% in the top ten. The study's findings and limits: Graft donor and pretransplant recipient Inverse Simpson Index values predicted broader posttransplant TCR diversity.

As for this clone: Antigen: not known.

V lost 3 bases to trimming and J lost 3 bases; unmatched junction nucleotides: 18. The length of the CDR3 is 19 residues. Germline CDR1 reads SGDLS; CDR2 reads YYNGEE. The rearrangement links TRBV9 to TRBJ2-7, with TRBD1 matching 10 bases. Material: PBMCs, obtained 100 days after allogeneic stem cell transplant. The TCR sequence derives from a male patient aged 45-60 years who had an allogeneic stem cell transplant from an unrelated donor, so T cells may come from the graft donor. Some clones in this sample may be carry-over from other donors' samples. The chain's CDR3 is CASSARGGTGEYQDYEQYF. The CDR3 DNA sequence: TGTGCCAGCAGCGCTCGGGGGGGGACAGGGGAGTACCAGGACTACGAGCAGTACTTC.